Shown below are 15 T cell receptor beta chains from a single sample sequenced in a study of neoadjuvant nivolumab and ipilimumab in lung cancer. The protocol was immunoSEQ multiplex PCR, while the TCRdb copy is restricted to in-frame clones and leaves out a portion. The sample holds about 33,000 clones; under 95% are singletons and the top ten take about 2.1%. This sample comprised peripheral blood, obtained after neoadjuvant nivolumab, alone or with ipilimumab, at or shortly before surgery. The source is an adult with non-small cell lung cancer.

The chain carries TRBV6-1 and TRBJ2-7, with 8 bases aligning to TRBD2. Germline values: CDR1 MNHNS, CDR2 SASEGT. V shed 6 bases and J 6 bases; nucleotides not matched to a gene: 7. The CDR3 loop spans 13 amino acids. This chain's CDR3 is CASRGTSRREQYF. CDR3 DNA sequence: TGTGCCAGCAGGGGGACTAGTAGGCGCGAGCAGTACTTC.

The gene calls are TRBV7-9 and TRBJ2-5; 10 bases align to TRBD1. V lost 5 bases to trimming and J lost 2 bases; unmatched junction nucleotides: 8. The CDR3 has 16 amino acids. Germline lookup yields CDR1 SEHNR and CDR2 FQNEAQ (reference sequence). In nucleotides, the CDR3 is TGTGCCAGCAGCCTAGGCGGACAGGGGGTACAAGAGACCCAGTACTTC. It translates to CASSLGGQGVQETQYF. The complete variable domain, with remaining parts taken from reference TRBV7-9 and TRBJ2-5, reads DTGVSQNPRHKITKRGQNVTFRCDPISEHNRLYWYRQTLGQGPEFLTYFQNEAQLEKSRLLSDRFSAERPKGSFSTLEIQRTEQGDSAMYLCASSLGGQGVQETQYFGPGTRLLVL.

The rearrangement uses TRBV7-3 and TRBJ2-2; D perhaps matches TRBD2 (5 bases). This CDR3 contains 14 residues. Germline lookup yields CDR1 SGHTA and CDR2 FQGTGA. The V and J ends lost 5 bases and 1 base respectively, with 8 bases between them. CDR3 bases: TGTGCCAGCAGCGAGGGTTTGAACACCGGGGAGCTGTTTTTT. Encoded protein: CASSEGLNTGELFF.

This clone was found a few times. The V call is TRBV11-1, the J call TRBJ2-1, with D perhaps TRBD1 (6 bases). V lost 4 bases and J lost 10, with 14 bases in between. The CDR3 is 13 amino acids. Germline V gene sequence: CDR1 SGHAT, CDR2 FQDESV (reference sequence). The CDR3 loop reads CASSSMVTGEQFF. The DNA for the CDR3 is TGTGCCAGCAGCTCAATGGTGACAGGAGAGCAGTTCTTC.

This clone has more than one count but fewer than ten. The chain recombines TRBV6-1 with TRBJ1-2; D may be TRBD1 (5 bases). Germline V gene lookup returns CDR1 MNHNS and CDR2 SASEGT. The CDR3 is 14 residues long. Between the trimmed V and J ends, which lost 6 bases and 1 base, there was a span of 12 bases. The CDR3 DNA follows: TGTGCCAGCAGCGCCCGGGACGGTAACTATGGCTACACCTTC. It yields the protein CASSARDGNYGYTF.

V gene TRBV7-3 combines with J gene TRBJ2-1, with D unclear. Between the trimmed V and J ends, which lost 0 bases and 5 bases, there was a span of 11 bases. The CDR3 totals 15 residues. CDR1 is SGHTA and CDR2 is FQGTGA in the germline V gene. The CDR3 nucleotides read TGTGCCAGCAGCTTAACGGGCACGTACAACAATGAGCAGTTCTTC. It translates to CASSLTGTYNNEQFF.

The V gene is TRBV14, the J gene TRBJ2-5; no reliable D call. This CDR3 comprises 15 residues. From germline, CDR1 is SGHDN and CDR2 FVKESK. With 4 bases removed from V and 1 base from J, the gap between germline ends came to 13 bases. The CDR3 DNA sequence: TGTGCCAGCAGCCTTGGACCGACCTCCCAAGAGACCCAGTACTTC. It encodes CASSLGPTSQETQYF.

The chain carries TRBV27 and TRBJ1-1; D not certain. Looked up from germline, CDR1 is MNHEY and CDR2 is SMNVEV (reference sequence). Deletions cut 2 bases from V and 1 base from J, with 5 bases between. The CDR3 runs 13 residues. As DNA, the CDR3 is TGTGCCAGCAGTTTAGGTTCGAACACTGAAGCTTTCTTT. It yields the protein CASSLGSNTEAFF.

J is TRBJ2-7 and V is TRBV5-6, with a tentative D call TRBD1 (5 bases). V was pared by 4 bases and J by 5 bases, with 19 bases between. The germline gives CDR1 SGHDT, CDR2 YYEEEE. The CDR3 totals 15 residues. The CDR3 coding sequence is TGTGCCAGCAGCCCTTTAACAGGATCCTTGAACGAGCAGTACTTC. This gives the protein CASSPLTGSLNEQYF.

The chain links TRBV11-2 to TRBJ2-2; the match to TRBD2 covers 8 bases. The CDR3 is 15 residues long. CDR1 is SGHAT and CDR2 is FQNNGV in the germline V gene. The V segment lost 5 bases and the J segment 5 bases; nucleotides outside the gene matches: 7. CDR3 sequence: CASSPTSGDTGELFF. The CDR3 coding sequence is TGTGCCAGCAGCCCAACTAGCGGAGATACCGGGGAGCTGTTTTTT.

The chain employs TRBV7-9 and TRBJ2-2; no clear D gene. Germline CDR1 is SEHNR and CDR2 is FQNEAQ (reference sequence). V was cut by 5 bases and J by 1 base, with 8 bases left in between. CDR3 length equals 14 residues. CDR3 amino acids: CASSHPRNTGELFF. The CDR3 region has the DNA TGTGCCAGCAGCCATCCAAGGAACACCGGGGAGCTGTTTTTT. The complete variable domain, with remaining parts taken from reference TRBV7-9 and TRBJ2-2, reads DTGVSQNPRHKITKRGQNVTFRCDPISEHNRLYWYRQTLGQGPEFLTYFQNEAQLEKSRLLSDRFSAERPKGSFSTLEIQRTEQGDSAMYLCASSHPRNTGELFFGEGSRLTVL.

The chain carries TRBV6-1 and TRBJ2-3; perhaps D is TRBD1 or TRBD2 (5 bases each). The CDR3 runs 15 residues. Germline V gene data show CDR1 as MNHNS and CDR2 as SASEGT. V lost 2 bases to trimming and J lost 7 bases, with 16 bases between them. The CDR3, as DNA: TGTGCCAGCAGTGAACTGGGCCTAGAGGGGCATACGCAGTATTTT. This gives the protein CASSELGLEGHTQYF.

This chain uses TRBV5-1 with TRBJ2-7; the D gene is possibly TRBD1 (6 bases). The ends were cut back, 2 bases at V and 1 base at J, with 7 bases in the middle. Per the germline V gene, CDR1 is SGHRS and CDR2 is YFSETQ. The CDR3 sequence is 13 residues long. CDR3 coding DNA: TGCGCCAGCAGCTTTACAGGGTCCTACGAGCAGTACTTC. It specifies CASSFTGSYEQYF.

V usage is TRBV5-1 and J usage is TRBJ2-1; D unresolved. The V gene's germline CDR1 is SGHRS and CDR2 YFSETQ. Deletions cut 1 base from V and 9 bases from J, with 11 bases between. The CDR3 is 13 amino acids. CDR3 nucleotide sequence: TGCGCCAGCAGCTTGAGCGTAAGGGCTGAGCAGTTCTTC. Translation gives CASSLSVRAEQFF.

This chain connects TRBV15 to TRBJ2-7; a possible D gene is TRBD1 (6 bases). Germline CDR1 and CDR2: LNHNV and YYDKDF (reference sequence). The CDR3 length is 13 residues. V lost 3 bases, J lost 12 bases, and 18 bases lay in between. CDR3 sequence: CATSRDSSGHMYF. The CDR3 DNA sequence: TGTGCCACCAGCAGGGATTCCTCGGGACATATGTACTTC.